This T cell receptor (beta chain) stems from a study of blood T cell repertoires in COVID-19. J was trimmed by 6 bases and V by 5 bases; bases with no gene match: 9. CDR1 is SGHTA and CDR2 is FQGTGA in the germline V gene. CDR3 size: 15 residues. Data came from immunoSEQ multiplex PCR; TCRdb stores just in-frame clones and leaves some out. The sample carries some 390,000 clones, roughly 90% recorded once. This clone was detected only once. The chain has TRBV7-3 and TRBJ2-2; TRBD1 agrees at 7 bases. The receptor was isolated from a woman between 40 and 50 years old with COVID-19, enrolled during active disease. The sample comprised peripheral blood. CDR3 sequence (DNA): TGTGCCAGCAGCGCATACCCTCAGGGGGCCGGGGAGCTGTTTTTT. The encoded protein is CASSAYPQGAGELFF.